This passage covers 22 T cell receptor beta chains from one sample sequenced in a study of graft-versus-host responses after intestinal transplantation. No antigens are known for them. Measured with immunoSEQ multiplex PCR; TCRdb has only the in-frame clones, and not every one. The table has approximately 130,000 clones, around nine tenths seen once. Sequences were derived from unstimulated CD4+ T cells sorted from spleen or lymph node cells, sampled before intestinal transplant. These receptors were obtained from a human donor who received an intestinal transplant.

The rearrangement uses TRBV7-2 and TRBJ1-6; D remains ambiguous. CDR3 size: 15 residues. V lost 1 base and J 7 bases, leaving 11 bases between the germline ends. Germline V gene lookup returns CDR1 SGHTA and CDR2 FQGNSA. The CDR3 loop is CASSLGRSLNSPLHF. As DNA, the CDR3 is TGTGCCAGCAGCTTAGGTCGGAGCCTCAATTCACCCCTCCACTTT. The whole variable domain, filled in from reference TRBV7-2 and TRBJ1-6, reads GAGVSQSPSNKVTEKGKDVELRCDPISGHTALYWYRQSLGQGLEFLIYFQGNSAPDKSGLPSDRFSAERTGGSVSTLTIQRTQQEDSAVYLCASSLGRSLNSPLHFGNGTRLTVT.

The CDR3 bases are TGTGCCAGCAGCTTCAAGGTTGGTGGGGCCAACGTCCTGACTTTC. This gives the protein CASSFKVGGANVLTF. The chain links TRBV5-4 to TRBJ2-6, with D hard to call. The CDR3 is made up of 15 amino acids. Between the trimmed V and J ends, which lost 2 bases and 3 bases, there was a span of 9 bases. Germline V gene sequence: CDR1 SGHNT, CDR2 YYREEE (reference sequence). Full variable domain (rest looked up from reference TRBV5-4 and TRBJ2-6): ETGVTQSPTHLIKTRGQQVTLRCSSQSGHNTVSWYQQALGQGPQFIFQYYREEENGRGNFPPRFSGLQFPNYSSELNVNALELDDSALYLCASSFKVGGANVLTFGAGSRLTVL.

The V call is TRBV6-5, the J call TRBJ1-1; D not resolved. There are 11 residues in the CDR3. Germline V lookup: CDR1 MNHEY, CDR2 SVGAGI. V dropped 7 bases and J dropped 7 bases, with 10 bases sitting between them. This CDR3 is CASKVGSEAFF. The CDR3 bases are TGTGCCAGCAAGGTTGGCAGTGAAGCTTTCTTT.

The gene calls are TRBV18 and TRBJ2-6; no clear D. Deletions cut 1 base from V and 0 bases from J, with 10 bases between. There are 17 residues in the CDR3. From germline, CDR1 is KGHSH and CDR2 LQKENI. The CDR3 sequence is CASSPRVVRSGANVLTF. The CDR3 DNA reads as TGTGCCAGCTCACCACGTGTGGTCCGCTCTGGGGCCAACGTCCTGACTTTC.

The rearrangement links TRBV5-1 to TRBJ2-5; 8 nucleotides agree with TRBD2. The ends lost 2 bases at V and 5 bases at J; junction bases unmatched: 11. Germline CDR1 reads SGHRS; CDR2 reads YFSETQ. The CDR3 sequence is 16 residues long. The CDR3 region is CASSFSPGTSGETQYF. The CDR3 DNA follows: TGCGCCAGCAGCTTCTCCCCCGGGACTAGTGGGGAGACCCAGTACTTC.

The chain combines TRBV2 with TRBJ1-6, with D perhaps matching TRBD1 (6 bases). The CDR3 extends over 12 amino acids. Deletions cut 9 bases from V and 10 bases from J, with 13 bases between. The V gene's germline CDR1 is SNHLY and CDR2 FYNNEI. This chain's CDR3 is CARQGVGSPLHF. CDR3 nucleotide sequence: TGTGCCAGACAGGGTGTGGGGTCACCCCTCCACTTT.

The rearrangement joins TRBV7-9 to TRBJ2-4, with 7 bases aligning to TRBD2. The V and J ends lost 4 bases and 2 bases, in that order; junction bases with no gene match: 2. This CDR3 has 14 residues. The germline CDR1 and CDR2 sequences are SEHNR and FQNEAQ (reference sequence). The CDR3 loop reads CASSSGGTKNIQYF. The DNA of the CDR3 is TGTGCCAGCAGCTCCGGGGGGACCAAAAACATTCAGTACTTC.

The V call is TRBV19, the J call TRBJ2-2; possible D gene TRBD2, 5 bases. V was clipped by 6 bases and J by 2 bases, with 10 bases between them. CDR3 length: 14 residues. The germline V gene has CDR1 LNHDA and CDR2 SQIVND (reference sequence). Written as DNA, the CDR3 is TGTGCCAGTAGCGGGGTAGTTAACACCGGGGAGCTGTTTTTT. Amino acids: CASSGVVNTGELFF.

This clone has more than one count but fewer than ten. This CDR3 is also generated by other DNA sequences in the sample. The chain joins TRBV5-6 to TRBJ2-7; D unresolved. V lost 0 bases to trimming and J lost 2 bases, with 6 bases between them. CDR1 and CDR2 (germline): SGHDT, YYEEEE. The CDR3 is 13 residues long. CDR3 sequence reads: CASSLASTYEQYF. CDR3 coding DNA: TGTGCCAGCAGCTTGGCCAGTACCTACGAGCAGTACTTC.

The chain is built from TRBV29-1 and TRBJ2-7, with D possibly being TRBD1 (5 bases). The V end was cut by 4 bases, the J end by 3 bases, with 13 bases between. The CDR3 is made up of 13 amino acids. Germline values: CDR1 SQVTM, CDR2 ANQGSEA. The CDR3 DNA follows: TGCAGCGTTGCCTACACAGGCCGCTACGAGCAGTACTTC. Amino acid sequence: CSVAYTGRYEQYF.

The CDR3 region has the DNA TGTGCCAGCAGGTCCTACGGCTCTCCCTACCAGTTCTTC. Its translation: CASRSYGSPYQFF. The V gene is TRBV11-3, the J gene TRBJ2-1, with D hard to call. Germline CDR1 is SGHNT and CDR2 is YENEEA. V dropped 6 bases and J dropped 13 bases, with 19 bases sitting between them. The CDR3 contains 13 residues. Drawing the rest from reference TRBV11-3 and TRBJ2-1, the complete variable domain is EAGVVQSPRYKIIEKKQPVAFWCNPISGHNTLYWYLQNLGQGPELLIRYENEEAVDDSQLPKDRFSAERLKGVDSTLKIQPAELGDSAVYLCASRSYGSPYQFFGPGTRLTVL.

The rearrangement uses TRBV14 and TRBJ1-3; D gene ambiguous. Germline CDR1 SGHDN, CDR2 FVKESK. The CDR3 totals 15 residues. With 3 bases removed from V and 0 bases from J, the gap between germline ends came to 9 bases. As DNA, the CDR3 is TGTGCCAGCAGCCATCGAAGCTACTCTGGAAACACCATATATTTT. Its protein product is CASSHRSYSGNTIYF.

The chain is built from TRBV15 and TRBJ2-7; D may correspond to TRBD1 or TRBD2 (6 bases each). Germline CDR1 and CDR2: LNHNV and YYDKDF (reference sequence). The CDR3 has 13 amino acids. The V end was cut by 8 bases, the J end by 2 bases, with 13 bases between. The CDR3 loop is CATGLGGTYEQYF. CDR3 DNA: TGTGCCACCGGATTAGGGGGGACCTACGAGCAGTACTTC.

The chain links TRBV6-6 to TRBJ2-7, with D perhaps TRBD1 (5 bases). The CDR3 totals 15 residues. Germline V gene sequence: CDR1 MNHNY, CDR2 SVGAGI (reference sequence). V gave up 0 bases and J gave up 3 bases, with 12 bases separating them. CDR3 sequence reads: CASSYSVGQYYEQYF. CDR3 DNA sequence: TGTGCCAGCAGTTACTCAGTAGGACAATACTACGAGCAGTACTTC.

This clone was seen just once. This rearrangement joins TRBV27 to TRBJ2-1, with TRBD2 as a possible D gene (8 bases). Trimming removed 4 bases from V and 7 bases from J, with 26 bases in between. The CDR3 sequence is 18 residues long. Per the germline V gene, CDR1 is MNHEY and CDR2 is SMNVEV (reference sequence). In DNA, the CDR3 is TGTGCCAGCAGTTCCGGGGGGGCAGGGGGGGGGCCGCGGAATGAGCAGTTCTTC. It translates to CASSSGGAGGGPRNEQFF.

The chain couples TRBV23-1 to TRBJ1-4; 7 bases align to TRBD1. TRBV23-1 is an ORF, with its function uncertain. The CDR3 extends over 17 amino acids. V dropped 6 bases and J dropped 3; count of bases not matched to a gene: 13. CDR3 DNA sequence: TGCGCCAGCAGCCTCGACAGGGAAGTTCACTCTAATGAAAAACTGTTTTTT. This translates into CASSLDREVHSNEKLFF.

This clone was picked up a small number of times. The chain uses TRBV18 and TRBJ1-2, with D uncertain. V was cut by 2 bases and J by 7 bases, with 11 bases left in between. Germline V lookup: CDR1 KGHSH, CDR2 LQKENI. The CDR3 is 13 amino acids. As DNA, the CDR3 is TGTGCCAGCTCACCAGACGGCTCCGCTGGCTACACCTTC. Its translation: CASSPDGSAGYTF.

The chain combines TRBV2 with TRBJ1-2; no reliable D call. V was cut by 3 bases and J by 3 bases, with 2 bases left in between. The CDR3 runs to 11 residues. Germline CDR1 SNHLY, CDR2 FYNNEI. The DNA of the CDR3 is TGTGCCAGCAGTGATGACTATGGCTACACCTTC. It encodes CASSDDYGYTF.

The chain carries TRBV5-1 and TRBJ2-7; D ambiguous. There are 15 residues in the CDR3. Germline-derived CDR1 and CDR2 are SGHRS and YFSETQ. The V and J ends lost 4 bases and 0 bases respectively, with 14 bases between them. CDR3 in amino acids: CASSRNPATSYEQYF. As DNA, the CDR3 is TGCGCCAGCAGCCGGAATCCTGCCACCTCCTACGAGCAGTACTTC. The whole variable domain, remainder taken from reference TRBV5-1 and TRBJ2-7, is KAGVTQTPRYLIKTRGQQVTLSCSPISGHRSVSWYQQTPGQGLQFLFEYFSETQRNKGNFPGRFSGRQFSNSRSEMNVSTLELGDSALYLCASSRNPATSYEQYFGPGTRLTVT.

The chain has TRBV11-2 and TRBJ2-6; 8 positions match TRBD1. V gave up 8 bases and J gave up 1 base; unmatched junction bases: 4. This CDR3 comprises 15 residues. Germline V gives CDR1 SGHAT, CDR2 FQNNGV. The CDR3 reads CASGWTGSGANVLTF. The CDR3 DNA is TGTGCCAGCGGATGGACAGGGTCTGGGGCCAACGTCCTGACTTTC.

V is TRBV11-2 and J is TRBJ1-2; D is undetermined. Per germline, CDR1 SGHAT and CDR2 FQNNGV. The ends were cut back, 6 bases at V and 4 bases at J, with 15 bases in the middle. CDR3 length: 14 amino acids. The CDR3 loop is CASRQIRSSYGYTF. Here the CDR3 DNA reads TGTGCCAGCAGGCAAATTAGAAGCAGCTATGGCTACACCTTC.

The chain is built from TRBV6-1 and TRBJ2-3, with D tentatively TRBD1 (6 bases). The CDR3 runs 15 residues. Germline CDR1 MNHNS, CDR2 SASEGT. The V and J ends lost 6 bases and 1 base respectively, with 14 bases between them. This CDR3 is CASSIQGFGTDTQYF. As DNA, the CDR3 is TGTGCCAGCAGCATACAGGGATTCGGCACAGATACGCAGTATTTT.